The present T cell receptor (beta chain) was sequenced within a study of identical twins. Study-wide findings and caveats: Out-of-frame beta sequences exhibited a weaker degree of excess twin sharing. Zero-insertion analyses might be partly confounded by invariant T cells like MAIT and iNKT.

In every case, the donor was a healthy Caucasian. Template switching introduced a universal primer site, and the cDNA bore unique molecular identifiers. MiXCR, run by TCRdb on the 5' RACE reads, gives a single entry per CDR3 protein. The table has more than 1.5 million distinct CDR3 sequences, less than 40% seen once; the top ten hold less than 0.35%. CDR1 is MGHRA, CDR2 YSYEKL, per germline. The CDR3 is 15 amino acids. With regard to this clonotype: Its antigen remains unidentified.

The receptor was derived from a newborn girl in good health. The V call is TRBV4-1, the J call TRBJ2-7; D is perhaps TRBD2 (6 bases). The DNA end is more similar to TRBJ2-5, so the J call may be wrong. The sequencing sample was made of cord blood. Here the CDR3 reads CASSQDSSQGLTQYF. In DNA, the CDR3 is TGCGCCAGCAGCCAAGACTCGTCCCAGGGACTGACCCAGTACTTC.